Presented here are 7 T cell receptor beta chains from one specimen sequenced in a study of human T cells and chemical hapten exposure. Time point defined: patch test 2, 6 weeks after DPC sensitization. Treatment denoted: therapeutic diphenylcyclopropenone sensitization with weekly scalp DPC. Unseparated into fractions, whole blood served as the source from which total RNA was extracted. TCRdb called the RACE reads again in MiXCR, with one record for every CDR3 protein. The sample lists tens of thousands of distinct CDR3 sequences; approximately 9.5% were seen once. This specimen consisted of whole blood, obtained in connection with sensitization to the hapten diphenylcyclopropenone (DPC). Receptors originate from a woman aged 30 to 39 with alopecia areata. Some clones in this sample may be carry-over from other donors' samples.

This clonotype was detected ten times or more. This chain links TRBV7-2 with TRBJ2-1; D remains unclear. V gave up 0 bases and J gave up 14 bases, with 11 bases separating them. The CDR3 is made up of 12 amino acids. Germline CDR1 and CDR2: SGHTA and FQGNSA. CDR3 in DNA: TGTGCCAGCAGCTTAGCGAAAGGAGAAAAGTTCTTC. Protein product: CASSLAKGEKFF.

The chain couples TRBV19 to TRBJ1-1; maybe TRBD1 (6 bases). The V end was cut by 1 base, the J end by 4 bases, with 13 bases between. The CDR3 consists of 15 residues. From germline, CDR1 is LNHDA and CDR2 SQIVND (reference sequence). The CDR3 DNA reads TGTGCCAGTAGTATAGTAGGGGCCAGGGGCACTGAAGCTTTCTTT. Residues: CASSIVGARGTEAFF.

V gene TRBV7-2 combines with J gene TRBJ2-1, with D maybe TRBD2 (7 bases). From germline, CDR1 is SGHTA and CDR2 FQGNSA. V lost 6 bases, J lost 2 bases, and 11 bases lay in between. This CDR3 has 14 amino acids. The CDR3 spells CASRRGGPYNEQFF. The DNA of the CDR3 is TGTGCCAGCAGGCGCGGGGGCCCCTACAATGAGCAGTTCTTC.

This clonotype showed up just a few times. The chain combines TRBV19 with TRBJ2-1; weak D call: TRBD2 (5 bases). The CDR3 is 17 residues long. V was pared by 3 bases and J by 3 bases, with 18 bases between. The germline CDR1 and CDR2 sequences are LNHDA and SQIVND (reference sequence). The CDR3 sequence is CASSILSGDEGYNEQFF. CDR3 DNA sequence: TGTGCCAGTAGTATTCTAAGTGGGGATGAGGGCTACAATGAGCAGTTCTTC.

This clonotype occurred many times. This chain joins TRBV9 and TRBJ2-7; a weak D match, TRBD2 (6 bases). The CDR3 loop spans 14 amino acids. V lost 4 bases to trimming and J lost 2 bases, with 13 bases between them. Germline CDR1 reads SGDLS; CDR2 reads YYNGEE. The CDR3 is CASSFTGLAYEQYF. The CDR3 region has the DNA TGTGCCAGCAGCTTCACGGGACTCGCCTACGAGCAGTACTTC.

This clonotype was counted ten times or more. V gene TRBV10-3 combines with J gene TRBJ2-2, with no clear D. The length of the CDR3 is 12 residues. The germline V gene has CDR1 ENHRY and CDR2 SYGVKD. Trimming cost V 6 bases and J 5 bases, with 7 bases left between them. This CDR3 reads CAISEGTGELFF. The CDR3 nucleotides are TGTGCCATCAGCGAAGGAACCGGGGAGCTGTTTTTT.

The chain carries TRBV4-3 and TRBJ1-2; TRBD1 agrees at 8 bases. The germline CDR1 and CDR2 sequences are LGHNA and YSLEER. This CDR3 has 16 amino acids. With V trimmed by 4 bases and J by 4 bases, 11 bases remained unmatched. In nucleotides, the CDR3 is TGCGCCAGCAGCCGAGCTCAGGACAGGGCAGGCTATGGCTACACCTTC. It specifies CASSRAQDRAGYGYTF.